The 18 T cell receptor beta chains listed next were all sequenced from one sample in a study of blood T cell repertoires in COVID-19. Clones were sequenced by immunoSEQ multiplex PCR, and TCRdb holds only the in-frame ones, with some missing. The sample records approximately 80,000 clones, about 87% being singletons. Sequencing was done on a sample of peripheral blood. Every receptor here comes from a human donor in a cohort sampled during active COVID-19.

CDR3 in DNA: TGTGCCAGCCGAGAGGACAGGAGCTCCTACGAGCAGTACTTC. It codes for CASREDRSSYEQYF. V is TRBV2 and J is TRBJ2-7; 7 positions match TRBD1. The CDR3 sequence is 14 residues long. The germline V gene has CDR1 SNHLY and CDR2 FYNNEI. The ends lost 8 bases at V and 0 bases at J; junction bases unmatched: 7.

The chain combines TRBV9 with TRBJ2-6; 7 bases fit TRBD1. CDR3 length: 19 residues. CDR1 is SGDLS and CDR2 is YYNGEE in the germline V gene. Trimming removed 0 bases from V and 1 base from J; junction bases left unmatched: 10. This CDR3 is CASSVGPTGDWSGANVLTF. Here the CDR3 DNA reads TGTGCCAGCAGCGTAGGTCCCACAGGGGATTGGTCTGGGGCCAACGTCCTGACTTTC.

About this clone itself: Distinct nucleotide sequences in the sample also encode this CDR3. V is TRBV4-1 and J is TRBJ1-2; 11 nucleotides align to TRBD1. The CDR3 spans 16 residues. With 2 bases clipped from V and 0 bases from J, the junction kept 2 bases outside the gene matches. Germline V CDR1 and CDR2: MGHRA, YSYEKL. This CDR3 reads CASSQPGQGANYGYTF. In DNA, the CDR3 is TGCGCCAGCAGCCAACCGGGACAGGGGGCTAACTATGGCTACACCTTC.

This clone showed up just a few times. V gene TRBV3-1 (or the pseudogene TRBV3-2) combines with J gene TRBJ2-2; 8 positions match TRBD1. Germline trimming cut 5 bases from V and 1 base from J; bases unmatched to any gene: 6. The CDR3 is made up of 16 amino acids. CDR1 is LGHDT and CDR2 is YNNKEL in the germline V gene (reference sequence). The CDR3 DNA sequence: TGTGCCAGCAGCAAAACCGGGACAGGGAACACCGGGGAGCTGTTTTTT. This codes for CASSKTGTGNTGELFF.

This sequence joins TRBV10-3 and TRBJ1-4; the match to TRBD1 covers 8 bases. With V trimmed by 10 bases and J by 4 bases, 8 bases remained unmatched. The CDR3 covers 14 residues. Germline loops: CDR1 ENHRY, CDR2 SYGVKD. The CDR3 DNA sequence: TGTGCCACCCGAGGACAGGGAGATAATGAAAAACTGTTTTTT. It specifies CATRGQGDNEKLFF.

This rearrangement joins TRBV18 to TRBJ1-6; D not resolved. V was shortened by 1 base and J by 7 bases, with 11 bases between the two germline ends. Germline-derived CDR1 and CDR2 are KGHSH and LQKENI. This CDR3 spans 15 amino acids. The CDR3 sequence: CASSPLGVRNSPLHF. In DNA, the CDR3 is TGTGCCAGCTCACCACTTGGAGTCCGGAATTCACCCCTCCACTTT.

The chain is built from TRBV9 and TRBJ2-2; 9 bases agree with TRBD1. The V segment lost 3 bases and the J segment 5 bases; nucleotides outside the gene matches: 14. The CDR3 contains 18 residues. CDR1 is SGDLS and CDR2 is YYNGEE in the germline V gene. In DNA, the CDR3 is TGTGCCAGCAGCGCCCCGGGGACAGGGCTCCCTCTAACCGGGGAGCTGTTTTTT. The encoded protein is CASSAPGTGLPLTGELFF.

The CDR3 nucleotides are TGCGCCAGCAGCCTAGGGACAGTTCAAGAGACCCAGTACTTC. Translated: CASSLGTVQETQYF. The chain uses TRBV5-1 and TRBJ2-5; 7 bases fit TRBD1. CDR1 is SGHRS, CDR2 YFSETQ, per germline. The J segment lost 2 bases and the V segment lost 4 bases, leaving 5 bases of the junction unmatched. The CDR3 runs 14 residues.

This chain uses TRBV15 with TRBJ2-1; D possibly corresponds to TRBD2 (6 bases). This CDR3 is 16 amino acids long. Germline CDR1 and CDR2: LNHNV and YYDKDF (reference sequence). V was clipped by 5 bases and J by 4 bases, with 18 bases between them. The CDR3 DNA sequence: TGTGCCACCAGCCAGGGCTGGGGACTTGGGTACAATGAGCAGTTCTTC. Translation gives CATSQGWGLGYNEQFF. Looking up the rest from reference TRBV15 and TRBJ2-1 gives the full variable domain: DAMVIQNPRYQVTQFGKPVTLSCSQTLNHNVMYWYQQKSSQAPKLLFHYYDKDFNNEADTPDNFQSRRPNTSFCFLDIRSPGLGDTAMYLCATSQGWGLGYNEQFFGPGTRLTVL.

The V call is TRBV12-2, the J call TRBJ2-2; TRBD1 is the table's D call, not checked against the DNA. TRBV12-2 is recorded as a pseudogene. The length of the CDR3 is 15 residues. The CDR3 DNA reads TGTGCAAGTCGCCGGGACAGAATAAACACCGGGGAGCTGTTTTTT. This codes for CASRRDRINTGELFF.

This chain connects TRBV7-6 to TRBJ1-2, with 11 bases identical to TRBD1. CDR1 is SGHVS and CDR2 is FNYEAQ in the germline V gene. CDR3 length: 15 amino acids. V shed 5 bases, J shed 5 bases, and the junction held 7 bases outside the gene matches. CDR3: CASSPWTGGKYGYTF. The DNA for the CDR3 is TGTGCCAGCAGCCCCTGGACAGGGGGCAAGTATGGCTACACCTTC.

The J gene is TRBJ1-5, the V gene TRBV6-6; D not certain. Trimming removed 6 bases from V and 3 bases from J, with 9 bases in between. The CDR3 is 13 amino acids. Germline V gene sequence: CDR1 MNHNY, CDR2 SVGAGI (reference sequence). CDR3 amino acids: CASSLQLNQPQHF. In nucleotides, the CDR3 is TGTGCCAGCAGCTTACAGCTCAATCAGCCCCAGCATTTT.

The V and J genes are TRBV9 and TRBJ2-2; 8 positions agree with TRBD2. The CDR3 runs to 16 residues. Trimming at V came to 0 bases and at J to 5 bases, leaving 6 bases not matched to a gene. Germline-derived CDR1 and CDR2 are SGDLS and YYNGEE. The CDR3 sequence is CASSVARGGGTGELFF. Written as DNA, the CDR3 is TGTGCCAGCAGCGTAGCCCGGGGGGGCGGTACCGGGGAGCTGTTTTTT.

The V gene is TRBV4-1, the J gene TRBJ2-3; tentative D call: TRBD1 (5 bases). V lost 3 bases, J lost 2 bases, and 12 bases lay in between. Germline V gene data show CDR1 as MGHRA and CDR2 as YSYEKL. This CDR3 has 15 residues. The CDR3 bases are TGCGCCAGCAGCCACTCCGGACACACCACAGATACGCAGTATTTT. It is translated as CASSHSGHTTDTQYF.

This clone came up once. The genes are TRBV27 and TRBJ1-4; 8 bases fit TRBD1. V lost 2 bases to trimming and J lost 5 bases; unmatched junction nucleotides: 7. Germline CDR1 is MNHEY and CDR2 is SMNVEV (reference sequence). The CDR3 totals 16 residues. Written as DNA, the CDR3 is TGTGCCAGCAGTTTAGGGACAGGCATGAAAAATGAAAAACTGTTTTTT. The encoded protein is CASSLGTGMKNEKLFF. Together with reference TRBV27 and TRBJ1-4, the CDR3 gives the full variable domain: EAQVTQNPRYLITVTGKKLTVTCSQNMNHEYMSWYRQDPGLGLRQIYYSMNVEVTDKGDVPEGYKVSRKEKRNFPLILESPSPNQTSLYFCASSLGTGMKNEKLFFGSGTQLSVL.

The J gene is TRBJ1-4, the V gene TRBV5-1; the match to TRBD1 covers 7 bases. The CDR3 consists of 16 residues. Trimming at V came to 4 bases and at J to 8 bases, leaving 14 bases not matched to a gene. From germline, CDR1 is SGHRS and CDR2 YFSETQ. Here the CDR3 DNA reads TGCGCCAGCAGCGCAAGGAGGGACAGTCGTGGGGAAAAACTGTTTTTT. Its protein is CASSARRDSRGEKLFF. The whole variable domain, remainder taken from reference TRBV5-1 and TRBJ1-4, is KAGVTQTPRYLIKTRGQQVTLSCSPISGHRSVSWYQQTPGQGLQFLFEYFSETQRNKGNFPGRFSGRQFSNSRSEMNVSTLELGDSALYLCASSARRDSRGEKLFFGSGTQLSVL.

The chain combines TRBV13 with TRBJ1-1; D perhaps matches TRBD1 (5 bases). This CDR3 has 13 amino acids. Germline lookup yields CDR1 PRHDT and CDR2 FYEKMQ (reference sequence). Trimming left V 5 bases short and J 1 base short, with 8 bases between. The CDR3 bases are TGTGCCAGCAGCCCAGGACAGAACACTGAAGCTTTCTTT. It encodes CASSPGQNTEAFF.

This chain links TRBV11-1 with TRBJ2-2; TRBD2 aligns across 7 bases. The CDR3 sequence is 13 residues long. V gave up 3 bases and J gave up 7 bases; unmatched junction bases: 2. Germline CDR1 is SGHAT and CDR2 is FQDESV (reference sequence). This chain's CDR3 is CASSFGEGGELFF. CDR3 DNA sequence: TGTGCCAGCAGCTTCGGGGAGGGCGGGGAGCTGTTTTTT.